This T cell receptor beta chain was sequenced during a study of T-cell reconstitution after alpha-beta-depleted transplantation in children. This clonotype was seen repeatedly, ten times or more. The CDR3 is made up of 14 amino acids. Germline CDR1 and CDR2: SGHTA and FQGNSA. With 5 bases removed from V and 4 bases from J, the gap between germline ends came to 12 bases. The TCRbeta library was prepared with unique molecular identifiers. Each CDR3 protein is one row after TCRdb ran MiXCR on the PCR reads. The data hold approximately 590,000 distinct CDR3 sequences, with roughly a tenth observed a single time.

J is TRBJ2-1 and V is TRBV7-2; D gene uncertain. The starting material was PBMCs from the stem cell graft donor, obtained from the stem cell graft. The TCR originated in a human donor who donated a stem cell graft to a child with acute myeloid leukemia. Written as DNA, the CDR3 is TGTGCCAGCAGCCCTCGGACCCGATACAATGAGCAGTTCTTC. Its translation is CASSPRTRYNEQFF. The entire variable domain, with the rest obtained from reference TRBV7-2 and TRBJ2-1, is as follows: GAGVSQSPSNKVTEKGKDVELRCDPISGHTALYWYRQSLGQGLEFLIYFQGNSAPDKSGLPSDRFSAERTGGSVSTLTIQRTQQEDSAVYLCASSPRTRYNEQFFGPGTRLTVL.